This T cell receptor (beta chain) was identified in a study of blood T cells in healthy people across ages. The study, taken as a whole, reports: As age increased, TCR beta diversity per million T cells fell in a roughly linear fashion. Researchers deemed the diversity estimates from one million T cells underestimates.

With regard to this clonotype: Its antigen is currently unknown.

Donation came from healthy Caucasian individuals in Russia who were aged 6 to 90. The second PCR ran roughly 7 to 11 cycles with a sample-barcoded 5' primer and J-beta primers. Researchers report that a template-switch adaptor with 12 random nucleotides tagged each cDNA molecule. TCRdb processed the 5' RACE reads anew with MiXCR; each CDR3 protein has one entry. The sample carries 1.5 million to 2 million distinct CDR3 sequences, around 50% recorded once. Germline loops: CDR1 MDHEN, CDR2 SYDVKM. This CDR3 is built from 13 residues. The chain couples TRBV28 to TRBJ2-3; possible D gene TRBD2, 7 bases. What was sequenced was blood. The origin of this receptor is a woman aged 40 to 50 in good health. The CDR3 region has the DNA TGTGGGGGAGGGGGGGCGATCGGAGATACGCAGTATTTT. Translating gives CGGGGAIGDTQYF.